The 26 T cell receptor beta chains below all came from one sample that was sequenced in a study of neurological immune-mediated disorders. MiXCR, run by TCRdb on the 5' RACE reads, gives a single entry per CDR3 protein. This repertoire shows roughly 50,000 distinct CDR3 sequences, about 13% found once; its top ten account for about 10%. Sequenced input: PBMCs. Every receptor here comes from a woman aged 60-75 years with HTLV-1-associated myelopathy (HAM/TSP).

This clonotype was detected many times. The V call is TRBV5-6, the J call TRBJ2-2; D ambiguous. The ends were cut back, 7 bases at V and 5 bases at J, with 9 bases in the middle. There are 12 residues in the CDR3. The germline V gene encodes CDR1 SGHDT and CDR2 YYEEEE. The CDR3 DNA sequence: TGTGCCAGCCTACATTGGACCGGGGAGCTGTTTTTT. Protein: CASLHWTGELFF.

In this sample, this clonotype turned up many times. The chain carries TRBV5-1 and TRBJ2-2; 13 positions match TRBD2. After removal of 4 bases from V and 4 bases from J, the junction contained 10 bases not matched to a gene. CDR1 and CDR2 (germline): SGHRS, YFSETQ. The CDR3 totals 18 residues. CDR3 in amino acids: CASSTGLAGSGGTGELFF. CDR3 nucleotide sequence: TGCGCCAGCAGCACGGGACTAGCGGGATCCGGGGGCACCGGGGAGCTGTTTTTT.

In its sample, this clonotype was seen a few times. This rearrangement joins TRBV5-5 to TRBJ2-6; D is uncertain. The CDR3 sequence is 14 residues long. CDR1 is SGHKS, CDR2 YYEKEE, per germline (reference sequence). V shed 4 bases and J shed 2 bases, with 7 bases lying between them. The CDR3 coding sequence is TGTGCCAGCAGCCCGCCCACTGGGGCCAACGTCCTGACTTTC. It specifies CASSPPTGANVLTF.

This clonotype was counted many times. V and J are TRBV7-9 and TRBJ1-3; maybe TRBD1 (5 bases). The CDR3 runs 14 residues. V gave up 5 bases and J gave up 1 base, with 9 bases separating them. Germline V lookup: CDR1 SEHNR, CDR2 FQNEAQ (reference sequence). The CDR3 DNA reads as TGTGCCAGCAGCCCCAGGGAGTCTGGAAACACCATATATTTT. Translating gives CASSPRESGNTIYF.

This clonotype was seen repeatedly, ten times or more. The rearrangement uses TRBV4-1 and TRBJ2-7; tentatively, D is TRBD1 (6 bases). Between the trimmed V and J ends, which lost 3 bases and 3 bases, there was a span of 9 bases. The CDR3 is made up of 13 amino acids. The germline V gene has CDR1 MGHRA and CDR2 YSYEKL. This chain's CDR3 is CASSQRDNYEQYF. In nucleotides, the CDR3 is TGCGCCAGCAGCCAGAGGGACAACTACGAGCAGTACTTC.

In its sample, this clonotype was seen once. The CDR3 nucleotides are TGTGCCAGTAGTATTATAGTGGGACAGGGTGCGCAGCCCCAGCATTTT. Translating it yields CASSIIVGQGAQPQHF. The chain couples TRBV19 to TRBJ1-5; 9 bases fit TRBD1. CDR3 length: 16 residues. The germline V gene has CDR1 LNHDA and CDR2 SQIVND (reference sequence). The V gene end was trimmed by 3 bases and the J gene end by 7 bases; junction bases not matched to a gene: 10.

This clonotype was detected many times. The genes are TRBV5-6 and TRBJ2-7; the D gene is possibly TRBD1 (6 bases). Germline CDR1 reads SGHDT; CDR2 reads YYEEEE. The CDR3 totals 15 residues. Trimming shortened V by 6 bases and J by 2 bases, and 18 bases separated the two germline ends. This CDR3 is CASTPQGNNPYEQYF. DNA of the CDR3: TGTGCCAGCACCCCACAGGGCAACAATCCCTACGAGCAGTACTTC. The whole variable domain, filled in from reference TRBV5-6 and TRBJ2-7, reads DAGVTQSPTHLIKTRGQQVTLRCSPKSGHDTVSWYQQALGQGPQFIFQYYEEEERQRGNFPDRFSGHQFPNYSSELNVNALLLGDSALYLCASTPQGNNPYEQYFGPGTRLTVT.

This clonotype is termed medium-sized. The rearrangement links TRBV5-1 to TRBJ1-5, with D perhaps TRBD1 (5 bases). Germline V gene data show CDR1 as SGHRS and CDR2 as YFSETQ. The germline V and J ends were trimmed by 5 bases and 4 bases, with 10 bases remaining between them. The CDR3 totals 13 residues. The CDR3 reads CASRGDSNQPQHF. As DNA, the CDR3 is TGCGCCAGCAGGGGTGACAGTAATCAGCCCCAGCATTTT.

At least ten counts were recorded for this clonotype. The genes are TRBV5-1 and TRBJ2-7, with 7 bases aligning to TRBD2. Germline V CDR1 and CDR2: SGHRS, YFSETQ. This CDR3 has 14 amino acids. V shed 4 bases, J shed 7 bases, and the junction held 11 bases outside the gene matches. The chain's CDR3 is CASSLRTDGGEQYF. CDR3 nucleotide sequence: TGCGCCAGCAGCCTTAGGACGGACGGGGGGGAGCAGTACTTC.

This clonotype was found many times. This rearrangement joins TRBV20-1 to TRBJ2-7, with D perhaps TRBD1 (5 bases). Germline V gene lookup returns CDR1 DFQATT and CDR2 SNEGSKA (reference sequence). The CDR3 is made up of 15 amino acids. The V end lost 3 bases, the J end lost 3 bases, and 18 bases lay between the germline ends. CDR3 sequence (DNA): TGCAGTGCTAGCCCCCAGCAGGGTATCCTCTACGAGCAGTACTTC. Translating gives CSASPQQGILYEQYF.

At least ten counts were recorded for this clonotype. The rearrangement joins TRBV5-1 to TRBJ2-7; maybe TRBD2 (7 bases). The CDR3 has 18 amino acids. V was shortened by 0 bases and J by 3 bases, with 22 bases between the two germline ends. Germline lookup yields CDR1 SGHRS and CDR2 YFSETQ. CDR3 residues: CASSLASFSGGSDYEQYF. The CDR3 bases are TGCGCCAGCAGCTTGGCCAGTTTTTCGGGGGGCTCGGACTACGAGCAGTACTTC.

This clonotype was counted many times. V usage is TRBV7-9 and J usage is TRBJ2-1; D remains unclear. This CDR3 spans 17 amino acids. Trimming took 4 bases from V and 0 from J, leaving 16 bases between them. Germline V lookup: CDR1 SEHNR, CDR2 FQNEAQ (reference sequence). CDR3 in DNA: TGTGCCAGCAGCTCCGGGTTGTGGTCGAGCTCCTACAATGAGCAGTTCTTC. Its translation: CASSSGLWSSSYNEQFF.

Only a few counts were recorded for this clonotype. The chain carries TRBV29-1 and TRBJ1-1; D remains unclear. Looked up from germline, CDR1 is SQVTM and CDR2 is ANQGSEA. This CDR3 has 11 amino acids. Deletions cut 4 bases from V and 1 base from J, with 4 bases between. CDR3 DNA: TGCAGCGTTGTTTCGAACACTGAAGCTTTCTTT. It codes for CSVVSNTEAFF.

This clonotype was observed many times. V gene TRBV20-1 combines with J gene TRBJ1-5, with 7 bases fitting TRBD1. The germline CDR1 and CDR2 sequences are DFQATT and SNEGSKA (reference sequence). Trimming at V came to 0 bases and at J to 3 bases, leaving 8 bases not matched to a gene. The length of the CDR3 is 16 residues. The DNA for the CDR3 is TGCAGTGCTAGAGATGGAAGGGGGCATAACAATCAGCCCCAGCATTTT. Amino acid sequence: CSARDGRGHNNQPQHF.

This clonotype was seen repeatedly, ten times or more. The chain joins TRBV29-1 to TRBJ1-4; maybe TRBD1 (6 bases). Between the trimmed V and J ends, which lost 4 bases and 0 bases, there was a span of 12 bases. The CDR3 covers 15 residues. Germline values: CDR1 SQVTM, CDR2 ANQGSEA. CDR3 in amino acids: CSVGVRGPTNEKLFF. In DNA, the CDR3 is TGCAGCGTTGGGGTACGGGGGCCAACTAATGAAAAACTGTTTTTT.

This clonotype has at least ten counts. CDR3 nucleotides: TGTGCCAGCAGTCCGTGGACAGGTTACGAGCAGTACTTC. This codes for CASSPWTGYEQYF. V is TRBV27 and J is TRBJ2-7, with TRBD1 matching over 7 bases. The V and J ends lost 5 bases and 4 bases, in that order; junction bases with no gene match: 5. The V gene's germline CDR1 is MNHEY and CDR2 SMNVEV (reference sequence). This CDR3 contains 13 residues.

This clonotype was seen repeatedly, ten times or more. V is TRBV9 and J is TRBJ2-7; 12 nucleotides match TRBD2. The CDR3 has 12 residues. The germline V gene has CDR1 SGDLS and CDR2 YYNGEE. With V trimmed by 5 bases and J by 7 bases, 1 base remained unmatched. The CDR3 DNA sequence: TGTGCCAGCAGAGGACTAGCGGGGGAGCAGTACTTC. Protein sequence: CASRGLAGEQYF.

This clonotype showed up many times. The CDR3 sequence: CSAPGLAGSGGGYNEQFF. CDR3 sequence (DNA): TGCAGTGCTCCGGGACTAGCGGGATCCGGGGGGGGTTACAATGAGCAGTTCTTC. The chain couples TRBV20-1 to TRBJ2-1; 13 bases are a match to TRBD2. Per the germline V gene, CDR1 is DFQATT and CDR2 is SNEGSKA (reference sequence). This CDR3 contains 18 residues. V shed 5 bases and J 4 bases; nucleotides not matched to a gene: 14.

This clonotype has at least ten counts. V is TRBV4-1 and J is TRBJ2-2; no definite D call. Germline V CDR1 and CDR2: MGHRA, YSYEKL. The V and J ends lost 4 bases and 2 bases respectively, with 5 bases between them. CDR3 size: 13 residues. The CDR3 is CASSLANTGELFF. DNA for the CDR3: TGCGCCAGCAGCCTGGCCAACACCGGGGAGCTGTTTTTT.

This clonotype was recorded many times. CDR3 DNA sequence: TGCGCCAGCAGCGGGACACCCACCGGGGAGCTGTTTTTT. It translates to CASSGTPTGELFF. The J gene is TRBJ2-2, the V gene TRBV10-1; tentative D call: TRBD1 (6 bases). V lost 6 bases to trimming and J lost 4 bases, with 9 bases between them. CDR3 size: 13 residues. Germline V lookup: CDR1 WNHNN, CDR2 SYGVQD (reference sequence).

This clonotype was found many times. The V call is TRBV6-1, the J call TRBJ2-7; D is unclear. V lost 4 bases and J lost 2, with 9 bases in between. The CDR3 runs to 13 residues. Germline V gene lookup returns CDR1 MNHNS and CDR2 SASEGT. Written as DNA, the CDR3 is TGTGCCAGCAGTGCCCAGATTGCCTACGAGCAGTACTTC. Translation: CASSAQIAYEQYF.

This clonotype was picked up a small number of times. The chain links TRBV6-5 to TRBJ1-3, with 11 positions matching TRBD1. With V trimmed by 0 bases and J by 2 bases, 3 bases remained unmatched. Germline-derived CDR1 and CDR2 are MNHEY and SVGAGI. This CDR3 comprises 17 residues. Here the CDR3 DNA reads TGTGCCAGCAGTTACTCCGGACAGGGGGCTGCTGGAAACACCATATATTTT. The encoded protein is CASSYSGQGAAGNTIYF.

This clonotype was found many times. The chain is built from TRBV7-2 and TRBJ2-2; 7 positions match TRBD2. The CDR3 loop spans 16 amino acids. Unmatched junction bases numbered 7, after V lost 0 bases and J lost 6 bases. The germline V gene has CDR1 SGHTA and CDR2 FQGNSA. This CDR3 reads CASSLARRERSGELFF. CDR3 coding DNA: TGTGCCAGCAGCTTAGCGAGGCGGGAGCGGTCCGGGGAGCTGTTTTTT.

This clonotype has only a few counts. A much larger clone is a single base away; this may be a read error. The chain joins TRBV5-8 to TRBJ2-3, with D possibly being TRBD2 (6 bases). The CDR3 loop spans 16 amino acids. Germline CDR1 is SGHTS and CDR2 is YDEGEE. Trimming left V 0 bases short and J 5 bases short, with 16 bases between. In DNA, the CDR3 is TGTGCCAGCAGCTTGGGACTAGTGGGAGGTATAGATACGCAGTATTTT. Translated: CASSLGLVGGIDTQYF.

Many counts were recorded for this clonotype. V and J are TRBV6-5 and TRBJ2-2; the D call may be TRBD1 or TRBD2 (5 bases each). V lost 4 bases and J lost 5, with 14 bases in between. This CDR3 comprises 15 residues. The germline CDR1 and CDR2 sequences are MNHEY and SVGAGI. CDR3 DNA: TGTGCCAGCAGTTCCTATCTTGGGGGTACCGGGGAGCTGTTTTTT. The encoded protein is CASSSYLGGTGELFF.

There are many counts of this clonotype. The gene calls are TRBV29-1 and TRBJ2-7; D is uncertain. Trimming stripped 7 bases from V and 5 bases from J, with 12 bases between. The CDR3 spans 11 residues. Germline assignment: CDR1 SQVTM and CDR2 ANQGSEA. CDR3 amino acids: CSAGLSDEQYF. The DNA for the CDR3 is TGCAGCGCAGGCCTCTCGGACGAGCAGTACTTC.